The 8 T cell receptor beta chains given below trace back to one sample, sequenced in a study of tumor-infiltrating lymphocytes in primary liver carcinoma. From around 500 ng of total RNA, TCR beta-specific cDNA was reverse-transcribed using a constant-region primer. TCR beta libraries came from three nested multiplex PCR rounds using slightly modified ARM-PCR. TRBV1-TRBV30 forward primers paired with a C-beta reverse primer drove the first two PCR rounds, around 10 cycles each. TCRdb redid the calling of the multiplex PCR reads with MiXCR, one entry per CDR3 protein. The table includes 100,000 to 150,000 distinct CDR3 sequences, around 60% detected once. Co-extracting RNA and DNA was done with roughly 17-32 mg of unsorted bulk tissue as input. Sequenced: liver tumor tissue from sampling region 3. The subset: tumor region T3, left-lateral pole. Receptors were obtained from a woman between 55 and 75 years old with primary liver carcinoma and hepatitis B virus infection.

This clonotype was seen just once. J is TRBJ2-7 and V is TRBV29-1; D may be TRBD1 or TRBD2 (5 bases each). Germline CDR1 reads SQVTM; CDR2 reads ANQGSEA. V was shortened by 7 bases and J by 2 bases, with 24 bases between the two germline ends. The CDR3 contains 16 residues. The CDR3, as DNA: TGCAGCGCCATGACATGTGGGACCGGCACTCCCTACGAGCAGTACTTC. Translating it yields CSAMTCGTGTPYEQYF.

The CDR3, as DNA: TGTGCCAGCAGCCCCCGACAGGGGGATGAAAAACTGTTTTTT. Encoded protein: CASSPRQGDEKLFF. The chain links TRBV12-3 or TRBV12-4 to TRBJ1-4, with 9 nucleotides matching TRBD1. The CDR3 covers 14 residues. The J segment lost 6 bases and the V segment lost 6 bases, leaving 5 bases of the junction unmatched.

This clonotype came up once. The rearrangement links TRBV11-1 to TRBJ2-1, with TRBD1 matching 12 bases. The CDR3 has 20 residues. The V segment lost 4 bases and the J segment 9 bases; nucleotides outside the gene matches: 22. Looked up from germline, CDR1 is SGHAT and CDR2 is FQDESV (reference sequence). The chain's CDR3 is CASSSPTGTGGFSSYCEQFF. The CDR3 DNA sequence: TGTGCCAGCAGCTCCCCCACCGGGACAGGGGGCTTTAGCTCCTACTGTGAGCAGTTCTTC.

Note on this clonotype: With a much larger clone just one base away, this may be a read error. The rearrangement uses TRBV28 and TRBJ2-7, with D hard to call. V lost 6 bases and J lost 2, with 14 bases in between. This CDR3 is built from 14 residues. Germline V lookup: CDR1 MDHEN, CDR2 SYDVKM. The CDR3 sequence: CASSRRSTTYEQYF. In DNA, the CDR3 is TGTGCCAGCAGCCGACGATCCACCACCTACGAGCAGTACTTC.

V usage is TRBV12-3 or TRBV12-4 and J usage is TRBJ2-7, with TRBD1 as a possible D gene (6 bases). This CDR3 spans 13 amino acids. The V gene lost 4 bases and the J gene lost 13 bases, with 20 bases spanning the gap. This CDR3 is CASSSSGDMRQYF. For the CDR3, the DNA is TGTGCCAGCAGTTCGTCAGGGGACATGAGGCAATACTTC.

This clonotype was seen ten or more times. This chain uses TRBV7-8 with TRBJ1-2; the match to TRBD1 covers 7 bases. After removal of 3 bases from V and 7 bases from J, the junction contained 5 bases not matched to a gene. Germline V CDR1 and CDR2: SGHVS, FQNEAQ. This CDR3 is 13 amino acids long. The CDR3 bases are TGTGCCAGCAGCTTGGAGGGGGCGGCTGGCTACACCTTC. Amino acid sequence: CASSLEGAAGYTF.

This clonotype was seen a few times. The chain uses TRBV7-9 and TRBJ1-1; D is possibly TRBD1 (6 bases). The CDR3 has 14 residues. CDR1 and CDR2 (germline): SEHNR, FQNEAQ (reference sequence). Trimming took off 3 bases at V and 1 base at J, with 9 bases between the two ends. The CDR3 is CASSFQGQNTEAFF. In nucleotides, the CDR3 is TGTGCCAGCAGCTTCCAGGGGCAGAACACTGAAGCTTTCTTT.

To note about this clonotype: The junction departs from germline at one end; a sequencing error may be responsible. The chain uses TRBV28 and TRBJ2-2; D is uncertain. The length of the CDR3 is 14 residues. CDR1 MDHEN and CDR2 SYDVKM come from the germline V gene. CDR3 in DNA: TGTGCCAGCCGTTACACATTTATCACCTGGGAGCTGTTTTTT. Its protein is CASRYTFITWELFF.